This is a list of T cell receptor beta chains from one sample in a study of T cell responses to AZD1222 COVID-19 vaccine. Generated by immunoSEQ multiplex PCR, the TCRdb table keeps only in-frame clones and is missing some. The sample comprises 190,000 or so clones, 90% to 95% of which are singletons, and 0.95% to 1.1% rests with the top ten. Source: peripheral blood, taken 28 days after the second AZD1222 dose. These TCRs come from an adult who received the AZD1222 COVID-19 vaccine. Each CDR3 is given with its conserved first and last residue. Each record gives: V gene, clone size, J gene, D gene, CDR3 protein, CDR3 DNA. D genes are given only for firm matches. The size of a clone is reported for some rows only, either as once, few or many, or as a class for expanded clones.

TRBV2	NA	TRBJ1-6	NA	CASSSGTANSPLHF	TGTGCCAGCAGTTCCGGGACGGCGAATTCACCCCTCCACTTT
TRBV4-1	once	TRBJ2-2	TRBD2	CASSQALAGGPNTGELFF	TGCGCCAGCAGCCAAGCCTTAGCGGGGGGCCCGAACACCGGGGAGCTGTTTTTT
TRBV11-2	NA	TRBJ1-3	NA	CASSWGSSGGGNTIYF	TGTGCCAGCAGCTGGGGATCCTCTGGCGGGGGAAACACCATATATTTT
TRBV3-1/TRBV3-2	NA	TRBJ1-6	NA	CASSDTGFWNSPLHF	TGTGCCAGCAGCGATACAGGGTTTTGGAATTCACCCCTCCACTTT
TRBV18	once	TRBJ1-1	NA	CASSPAGGLRTEAFF	TGTGCCAGCTCACCCGCTGGAGGCCTAAGGACTGAAGCTTTCTTT
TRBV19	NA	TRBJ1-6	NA	CASRDSYNSPLHF	TGTGCCAGTAGGGACAGTTATAATTCACCCCTCCACTTT
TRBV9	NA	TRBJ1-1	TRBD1	CASSGQGRGNTEAFF	TGTGCCAGCAGCGGACAGGGGCGTGGGAACACTGAAGCTTTCTTT
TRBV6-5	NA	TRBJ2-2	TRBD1	CASRRQGAGGELFF	TGTGCCAGCAGAAGACAGGGGGCTGGTGGGGAGCTGTTTTTT
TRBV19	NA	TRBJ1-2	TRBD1	CASSNLRDSSF	TGTGCCAGTAGTAACCTCCGGGACAGCTCCTTC
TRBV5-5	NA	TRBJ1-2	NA	CASSLVNDLNYGYTF	TGTGCCAGCAGCTTGGTTAACGATCTTAACTATGGCTACACCTTC
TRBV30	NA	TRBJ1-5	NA	CAWSRESNQPQHF	TGTGCCTGGAGCCGGGAAAGCAATCAGCCCCAGCATTTT
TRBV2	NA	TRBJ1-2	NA	CASSGYGYTF	TGTGCCAGCAGTGGCTATGGCTACACCTTC
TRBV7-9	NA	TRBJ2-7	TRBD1	CASSQTGTGGYEQYF	TGTGCCAGCAGCCAAACCGGGACAGGGGGCTACGAGCAGTACTTC
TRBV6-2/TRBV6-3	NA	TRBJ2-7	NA	CASSYSTGASEQYF	TGTGCCAGCAGTTACTCGACGGGGGCGAGCGAGCAGTACTTC
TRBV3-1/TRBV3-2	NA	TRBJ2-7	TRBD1	CASSQTPGTGSHEQYF	TGTGCCAGCAGCCAAACCCCCGGGACAGGGTCTCATGAGCAGTACTTC
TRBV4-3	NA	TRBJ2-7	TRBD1	CASSQGQWTYEQYF	TGCGCCAGCAGCCAGGGACAGTGGACCTACGAGCAGTACTTC
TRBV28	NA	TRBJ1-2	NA	CASSSQGLGYTF	TGTGCCAGCAGTTCCCAGGGGTTGGGCTACACCTTC
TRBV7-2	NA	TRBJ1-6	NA	CASSPGGNSPLHF	TGTGCCAGCAGCCCAGGCGGGAATTCACCCCTCCACTTT
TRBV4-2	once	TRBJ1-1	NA	CASSQQGIEAFF	TGTGCCAGCAGCCAACAGGGAATTGAAGCTTTCTTT
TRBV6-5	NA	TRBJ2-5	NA	CASTRGPTETQYF	TGTGCCAGCACGCGGGGACCTACAGAGACCCAGTACTTC
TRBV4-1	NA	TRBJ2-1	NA	CASSQDWGAREQFF	TGCGCCAGCAGCCAAGATTGGGGGGCTCGTGAGCAGTTCTTC
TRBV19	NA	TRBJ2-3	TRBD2	CASDDPGLSDTQYF	TGTGCCAGTGACGATCCGGGACTATCAGATACGCAGTATTTT
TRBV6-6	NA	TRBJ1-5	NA	CASSYLDPVVTAQHF	TGTGCCAGCAGTTACTTGGACCCTGTTGTAACGGCCCAGCATTTT
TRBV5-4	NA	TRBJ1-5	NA	CASSMDNQPQHF	TGTGCCAGCAGCATGGACAATCAGCCCCAGCATTTT
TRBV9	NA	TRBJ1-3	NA	CASSVYSSGNTIYF	TGTGCCAGCAGCGTGTACAGTTCTGGAAACACCATATATTTT
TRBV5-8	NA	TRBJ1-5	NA	CASSLKLSNQPQHF	TGTGCCAGCAGTTTAAAGCTTAGCAATCAGCCCCAGCATTTT
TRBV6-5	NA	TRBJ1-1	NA	CASSYTLRGDEAFF	TGTGCCAGCAGTTACACCCTCCGGGGCGATGAAGCTTTCTTT
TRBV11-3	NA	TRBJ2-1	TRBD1	CASSRTGEGEQFF	TGTGCCAGCAGCCGGACAGGGGAGGGTGAGCAGTTCTTC
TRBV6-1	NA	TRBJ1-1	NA	CASSEGNRALTEAFF	TGTGCCAGCAGTGAAGGAAACAGGGCTCTCACTGAAGCTTTCTTT
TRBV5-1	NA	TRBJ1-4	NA	CASSGGGALEKLFF	TGCGCCAGCAGCGGTGGGGGGGCTTTGGAAAAACTGTTTTTT
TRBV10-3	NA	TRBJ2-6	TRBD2	CAISEGEGTGANVLTF	TGTGCCATCAGTGAGGGGGAGGGTACTGGGGCCAACGTCCTGACTTTC
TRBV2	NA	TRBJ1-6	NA	CAIPLQDSQNSPLHF	TGTGCCATCCCGTTACAAGACAGTCAAAATTCACCCCTCCACTTT
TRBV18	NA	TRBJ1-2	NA	CASSQTREGNYGYTF	TGTGCCAGCTCACAAACAAGGGAGGGAAACTATGGCTACACCTTC
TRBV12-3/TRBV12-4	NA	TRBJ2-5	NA	CASSFLETQYF	TGTGCCAGCAGTTTCCTAGAGACCCAGTACTTC
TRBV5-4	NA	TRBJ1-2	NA	CASSSLGAGYTF	TGTGCCAGCAGCTCTCTCGGGGCCGGCTACACCTTC
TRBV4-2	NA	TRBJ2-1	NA	CASSQAIRPTYNEQFF	TGTGCCAGCAGCCAAGCCATACGCCCCACCTACAATGAGCAGTTCTTC
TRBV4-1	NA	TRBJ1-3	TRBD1	CASSRPGQDFSGNTIYF	TGCGCCAGCAGCCGACCGGGACAGGATTTCTCTGGAAACACCATATATTTT
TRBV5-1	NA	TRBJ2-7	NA	CASSSQGSYEQYF	TGCGCCAGCAGCTCGCAGGGGAGCTACGAGCAGTACTTC
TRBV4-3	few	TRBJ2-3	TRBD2	CASSQEYLAGGLRDTQYF	TGCGCCAGCAGCCAAGAATACCTAGCGGGGGGGCTTAGAGATACGCAGTATTTT
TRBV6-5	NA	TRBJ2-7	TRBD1	CASSYSGQGAYEQYF	TGTGCCAGCAGCTACTCGGGACAGGGGGCCTACGAGCAGTACTTC
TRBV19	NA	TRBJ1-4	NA	CASNTRVGNAEKLFF	TGTGCCAGTAATACGCGAGTCGGGAACGCTGAAAAACTGTTTTTT
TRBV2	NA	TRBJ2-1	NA	CASSVGRGSYNEQFF	TGTGCCAGCAGTGTAGGGCGGGGCTCCTACAATGAGCAGTTCTTC
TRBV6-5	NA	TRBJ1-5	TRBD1	CASSYGQGHQPQHF	TGTGCCAGCAGTTATGGACAGGGCCATCAGCCCCAGCATTTT
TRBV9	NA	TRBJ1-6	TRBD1	CASSVEGANSPLHF	TGTGCCAGCAGCGTAGAGGGGGCGAATTCACCCCTCCACTTT
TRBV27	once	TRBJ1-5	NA	CASAALGPINQPQHF	TGTGCCAGCGCCGCCCTAGGGCCGATCAATCAGCCCCAGCATTTT
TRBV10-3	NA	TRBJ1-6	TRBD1	CAIKGTGGSPLHF	TGTGCCATCAAGGGGACAGGGGGTTCACCCCTCCACTTT
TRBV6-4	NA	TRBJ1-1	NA	CASREGPYTEAFF	TGTGCCAGCAGGGAAGGGCCCTACACTGAAGCTTTCTTT
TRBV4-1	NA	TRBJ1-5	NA	CASSQDPGHLYQPQHF	TGCGCCAGCAGCCAAGATCCGGGACACCTTTATCAGCCCCAGCATTTT
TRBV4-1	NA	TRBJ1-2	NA	CASRGGFGYTF	TGCGCCAGCAGGGGGGGGTTCGGCTACACCTTC
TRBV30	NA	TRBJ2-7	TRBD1	CAWSRDRGDEQYF	TGTGCCTGGAGTCGGGACAGGGGCGACGAGCAGTACTTC
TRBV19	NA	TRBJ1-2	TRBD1	CASSIAAGQAIYGYTF	TGTGCCAGTAGTATAGCGGCAGGACAGGCGATCTATGGCTACACCTTC
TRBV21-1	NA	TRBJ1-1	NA	CASNRNTEAFF	TGTGCCAGCAACAGGAACACTGAAGCTTTCTTT
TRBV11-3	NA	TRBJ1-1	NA	CASSLDRRWNTEAFF	TGTGCCAGCAGCTTAGATCGCCGGTGGAACACTGAAGCTTTCTTT
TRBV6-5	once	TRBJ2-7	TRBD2	CATDLTGGYEQYF	TGTGCCACCGACCTAACGGGGGGCTACGAGCAGTACTTC